This TCR beta chain emerged from a study of blood T cell repertoires in COVID-19. The method was immunoSEQ multiplex PCR; TCRdb's version includes in-frame clones alone and lacks a portion of them. Counted here are under 500,000 clones, 80% to 90% occurring once; the ten biggest clones make up roughly 1.1%. The ends were cut back, 6 bases at V and 2 bases at J, with 19 bases in the middle. The CDR3 totals 16 residues. In germline, CDR1 is LGHDT, CDR2 YNNKEL (reference sequence). This receptor was obtained from a man aged 25-40 years who had recovered from COVID-19. Source material: PBMCs or T cells enriched from blood (not recorded which). The chain couples TRBV3-1 (or the pseudogene TRBV3-2) to TRBJ1-2, with unresolved D. The CDR3: CASRRTGKSSNYGYTF. Here the CDR3 DNA reads TGTGCCAGCAGACGTACGGGGAAATCGTCGAACTATGGCTACACCTTC.